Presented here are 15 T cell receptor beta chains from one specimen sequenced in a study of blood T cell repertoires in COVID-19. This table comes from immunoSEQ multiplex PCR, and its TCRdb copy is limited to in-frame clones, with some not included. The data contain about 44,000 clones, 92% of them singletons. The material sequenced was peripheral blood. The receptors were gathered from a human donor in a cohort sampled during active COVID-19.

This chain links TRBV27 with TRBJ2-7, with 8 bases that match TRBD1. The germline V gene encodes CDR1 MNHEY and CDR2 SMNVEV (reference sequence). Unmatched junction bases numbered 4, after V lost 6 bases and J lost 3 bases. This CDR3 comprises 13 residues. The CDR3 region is CASRGQESYEQYF. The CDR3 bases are TGTGCCAGCAGGGGACAGGAAAGCTACGAGCAGTACTTC.

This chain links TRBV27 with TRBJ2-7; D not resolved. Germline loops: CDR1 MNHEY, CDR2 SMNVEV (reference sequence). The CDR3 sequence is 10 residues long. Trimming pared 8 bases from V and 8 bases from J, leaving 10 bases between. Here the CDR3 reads CASEDRKQYF. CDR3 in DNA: TGTGCCAGCGAGGATCGCAAGCAGTACTTC.

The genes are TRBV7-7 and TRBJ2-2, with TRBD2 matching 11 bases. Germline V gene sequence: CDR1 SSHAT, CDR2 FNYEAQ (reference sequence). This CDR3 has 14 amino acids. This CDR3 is CASGRAHNTGELFF. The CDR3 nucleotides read TGTGCTAGCGGGAGGGCCCATAACACCGGGGAGCTGTTTTTT.

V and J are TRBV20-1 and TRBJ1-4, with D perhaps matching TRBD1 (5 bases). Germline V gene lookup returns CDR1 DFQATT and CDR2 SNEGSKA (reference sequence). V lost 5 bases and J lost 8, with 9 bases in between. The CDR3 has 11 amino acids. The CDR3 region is CSAWGGEKLFF. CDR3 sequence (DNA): TGCAGTGCTTGGGGGGGAGAAAAACTGTTTTTT.

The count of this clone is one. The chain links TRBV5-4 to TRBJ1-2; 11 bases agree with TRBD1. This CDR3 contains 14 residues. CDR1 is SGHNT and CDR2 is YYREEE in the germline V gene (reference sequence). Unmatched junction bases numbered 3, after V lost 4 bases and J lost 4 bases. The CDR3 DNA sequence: TGTGCCAGCAGCCCGGGACAGGGGGTCTATGGCTACACCTTC. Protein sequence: CASSPGQGVYGYTF.

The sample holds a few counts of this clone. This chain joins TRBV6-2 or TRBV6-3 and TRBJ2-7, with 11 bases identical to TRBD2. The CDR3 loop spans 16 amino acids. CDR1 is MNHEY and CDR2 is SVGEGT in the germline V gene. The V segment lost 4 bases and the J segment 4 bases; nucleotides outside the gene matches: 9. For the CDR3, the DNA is TGTGCCAGCAGTTCCGTTACTAGCGGGGGCCGTTACGAGCAGTACTTC. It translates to CASSSVTSGGRYEQYF.

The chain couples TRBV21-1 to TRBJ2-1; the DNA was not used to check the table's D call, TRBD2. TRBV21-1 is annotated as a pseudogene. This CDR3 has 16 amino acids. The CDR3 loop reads CASSKTGGGSYNEQFF. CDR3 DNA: TGTGCCAGCAGCAAAACTGGGGGGGGGTCCTACAATGAGCAGTTCTTC.

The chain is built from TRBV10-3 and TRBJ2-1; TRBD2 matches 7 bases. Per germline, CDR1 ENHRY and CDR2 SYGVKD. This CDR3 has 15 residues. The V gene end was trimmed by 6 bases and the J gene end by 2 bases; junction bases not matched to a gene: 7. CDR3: CAISELANPYNEQFF. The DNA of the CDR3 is TGTGCCATCAGCGAACTAGCGAACCCCTACAATGAGCAGTTCTTC.

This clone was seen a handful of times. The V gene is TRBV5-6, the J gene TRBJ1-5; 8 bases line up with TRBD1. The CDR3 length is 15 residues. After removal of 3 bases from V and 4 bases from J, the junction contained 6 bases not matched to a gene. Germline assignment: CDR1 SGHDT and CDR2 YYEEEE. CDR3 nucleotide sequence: TGTGCCAGCAGCTCCGGGACAGGTGGAAATCAGCCCCAGCATTTT. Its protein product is CASSSGTGGNQPQHF.

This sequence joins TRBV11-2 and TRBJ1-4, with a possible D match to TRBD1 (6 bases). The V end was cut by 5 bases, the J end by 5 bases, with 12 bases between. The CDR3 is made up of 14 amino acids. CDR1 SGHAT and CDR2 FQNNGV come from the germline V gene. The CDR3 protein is CASSPRTVNEKLFF. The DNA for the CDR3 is TGTGCCAGCAGCCCGAGGACAGTAAATGAAAAACTGTTTTTT.

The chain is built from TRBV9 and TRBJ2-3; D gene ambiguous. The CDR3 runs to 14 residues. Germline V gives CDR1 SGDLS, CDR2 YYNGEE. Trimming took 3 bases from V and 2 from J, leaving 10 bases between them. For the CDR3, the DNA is TGTGCCAGCAGCGCGACACTTTCCACAGATACGCAGTATTTT. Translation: CASSATLSTDTQYF.

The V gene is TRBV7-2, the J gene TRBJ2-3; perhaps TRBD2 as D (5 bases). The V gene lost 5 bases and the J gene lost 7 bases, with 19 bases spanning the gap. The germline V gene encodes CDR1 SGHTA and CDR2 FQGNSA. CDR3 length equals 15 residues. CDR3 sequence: CASSEIRGWGNTQYF. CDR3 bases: TGTGCCAGCAGCGAAATCCGGGGTTGGGGTAATACGCAGTATTTT. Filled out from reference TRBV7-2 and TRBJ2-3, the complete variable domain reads GAGVSQSPSNKVTEKGKDVELRCDPISGHTALYWYRQSLGQGLEFLIYFQGNSAPDKSGLPSDRFSAERTGGSVSTLTIQRTQQEDSAVYLCASSEIRGWGNTQYFGPGTRLTVL.

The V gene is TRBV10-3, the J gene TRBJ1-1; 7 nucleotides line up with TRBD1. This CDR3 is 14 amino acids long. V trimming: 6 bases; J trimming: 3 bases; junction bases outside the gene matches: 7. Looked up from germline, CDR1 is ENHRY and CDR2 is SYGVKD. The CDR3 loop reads CAISQRDRDTEAFF. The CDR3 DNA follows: TGTGCCATCAGCCAAAGAGACAGGGACACTGAAGCTTTCTTT.

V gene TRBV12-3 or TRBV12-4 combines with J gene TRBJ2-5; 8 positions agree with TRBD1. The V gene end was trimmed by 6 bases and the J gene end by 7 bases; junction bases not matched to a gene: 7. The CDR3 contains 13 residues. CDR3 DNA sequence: TGTGCCAGCAGCAAAGACAGGGGAGGGACCCAGTACTTC. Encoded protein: CASSKDRGGTQYF.

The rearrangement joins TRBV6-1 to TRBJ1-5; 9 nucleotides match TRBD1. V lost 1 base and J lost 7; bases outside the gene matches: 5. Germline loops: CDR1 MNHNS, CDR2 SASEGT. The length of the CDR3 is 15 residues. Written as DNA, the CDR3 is TGTGCCAGCAGTGAAGTTTGGACAGGGGTGCAGCCCCAGCATTTT. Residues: CASSEVWTGVQPQHF.